Sequencing of this T cell receptor (beta chain) was carried out in a study of Tregs in tolerant kidney transplant recipients. Regarding this clone: The read halts 3 residues ahead of the CDR3 end, with the missing end drawn from the germline J gene.

The nonmyeloablative bone marrow transplants came from related graft donors, with transient mixed chimerism. Generated by immunoSEQ multiplex PCR, the TCRdb table keeps only in-frame clones and is missing some. In total, the table holds 15,000 or so clones. CDR3 length: 13 amino acids. Per the germline V gene, CDR1 is DFQATT and CDR2 is SNEGSKA (reference sequence). V trimming: 6 bases; J trimming: 6 bases; junction bases outside the gene matches: 5. This chain uses TRBV20-1 with TRBJ1-4, with TRBD1 matching 9 bases. The sequencing here drew on CD8+ T cells from blood (PBMCs), taken 6 months after the transplant. This clonotype was obtained from a human patient who received a combined kidney and bone marrow transplant. Some T cells may arise from the graft donor. CDR3 region: CSARTGEDEKLFF. The CDR3 DNA, read in part, is TGCAGTGCCCGGACAGGGGAAGATGAAAAA.